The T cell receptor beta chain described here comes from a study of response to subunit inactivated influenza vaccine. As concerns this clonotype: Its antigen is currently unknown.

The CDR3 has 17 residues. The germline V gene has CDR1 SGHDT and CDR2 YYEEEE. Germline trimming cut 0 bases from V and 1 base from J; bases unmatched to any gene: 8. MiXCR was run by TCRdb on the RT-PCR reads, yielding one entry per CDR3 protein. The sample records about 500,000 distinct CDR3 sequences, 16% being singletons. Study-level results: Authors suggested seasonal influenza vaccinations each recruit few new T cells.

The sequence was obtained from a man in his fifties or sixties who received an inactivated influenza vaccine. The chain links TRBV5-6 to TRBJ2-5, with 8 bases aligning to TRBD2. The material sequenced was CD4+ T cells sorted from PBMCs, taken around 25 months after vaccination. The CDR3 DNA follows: TGTGCCAGCAGCTTGGTCGTCGGCGGGGGGTCCCAAGAGACCCAGTACTTC. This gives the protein CASSLVVGGGSQETQYF.